The next 9 T cell receptor beta chains were all read from a single sample in a study of T cell changes during pregnancy in multiple sclerosis. Clones were read by immunoSEQ multiplex PCR, and TCRdb kept only the in-frame ones, dropping some. This sample has 47,000 or so clones; nearly 90% occur once, and the top ten carry approximately 4.9%. Sample: peripheral blood, taken after pregnancy. These receptors all stem from a female donor in good health, enrolled as a control in a pregnancy study.

The chain uses TRBV13 and TRBJ2-5; TRBD2 might be the D (6 bases). CDR1 is PRHDT, CDR2 FYEKMQ, per germline (reference sequence). Trimming cost V 4 bases and J 1 base, with 10 bases left between them. CDR3 length: 14 residues. CDR3 nucleotide sequence: TGTGCCAGCAGCTCCCGGGACTTCCAAGAGACCCAGTACTTC. Its translation: CASSSRDFQETQYF.

This rearrangement joins TRBV30 to TRBJ1-1; D may be TRBD1 (6 bases). V was cut by 2 bases and J by 3 bases, with 13 bases left in between. This CDR3 is 14 amino acids long. The germline V gene has CDR1 GTSNPN and CDR2 SVGIG (reference sequence). The DNA for the CDR3 is TGTGCCTGGAGTAAGGGGGAAAGGTACACTGAAGCTTTCTTT. Its translation: CAWSKGERYTEAFF.

The rearrangement uses TRBV5-4 and TRBJ1-1, with D possibly TRBD1 on 6 matching bases. CDR1 is SGHNT and CDR2 is YYREEE in the germline V gene (reference sequence). The germline V and J ends were trimmed by 0 bases and 2 bases, with 8 bases remaining between them. This CDR3 is built from 14 residues. CDR3 amino acids: CASSLGGLNTEAFF. The CDR3 bases are TGTGCCAGCAGCTTGGGGGGGCTAAACACTGAAGCTTTCTTT.

The table lists this clone with a count of one. The rearrangement links TRBV18 to TRBJ1-3; D gene unclear. Germline-derived CDR1 and CDR2 are KGHSH and LQKENI. With 5 bases removed from V and 4 bases from J, the gap between germline ends came to 15 bases. The CDR3 length is 15 residues. The CDR3 spells CASSGSAERGNTIYF. CDR3 nucleotides: TGTGCCAGCTCAGGCTCCGCGGAGCGGGGAAACACCATATATTTT.

The rearrangement joins TRBV13 to TRBJ2-6, with 8 bases identical to TRBD2. The CDR3 has 18 residues. The junction had 11 bases not matched to a gene; V was cut back by 2 bases and J by 5 bases. The germline CDR1 and CDR2 sequences are PRHDT and FYEKMQ (reference sequence). In nucleotides, the CDR3 is TGTGCCAGCAGCTTACGCACTAGCGGATTGGAGAGGGCCAACGTCCTGACTTTC. It specifies CASSLRTSGLERANVLTF. The whole variable domain, remainder taken from reference TRBV13 and TRBJ2-6, is AAGVIQSPRHLIKEKRETATLKCYPIPRHDTVYWYQQGPGQDPQFLISFYEKMQSDKGSIPDRFSAQQFSDYHSELNMSSLELGDSALYFCASSLRTSGLERANVLTFGAGSRLTVL.

The chain has TRBV7-8 and TRBJ2-7, with D possibly TRBD2 on 7 matching bases. V shed 1 base and J shed 1 base, with 14 bases lying between them. The CDR3 totals 16 residues. The germline V gene has CDR1 SGHVS and CDR2 FQNEAQ. Written as DNA, the CDR3 is TGTGCCAGCAGCTTAGGTTGGGCGGGGGCTTCCTACGAGCAGTACTTC. Its protein product is CASSLGWAGASYEQYF.

The V and J genes are TRBV19 and TRBJ1-6; 8 bases are shared with TRBD1. Per the germline V gene, CDR1 is LNHDA and CDR2 is SQIVND (reference sequence). J lost 5 bases, V lost 5 bases, and 5 bases had no gene match. The CDR3 sequence is 15 residues long. CDR3 sequence: CASSLRTGNNSPLHF. CDR3 sequence (DNA): TGTGCCAGTAGTCTAAGGACAGGGAATAATTCACCCCTCCACTTT.

The chain recombines TRBV7-3 with TRBJ1-3; 9 positions match TRBD1. Germline V CDR1 and CDR2: SGHTA, FQGTGA. The V segment lost 4 bases and the J segment 0 bases; nucleotides outside the gene matches: 4. This CDR3 is built from 16 residues. The CDR3 here is CASSSGTGPSGNTIYF. CDR3 DNA sequence: TGTGCCAGCAGCTCCGGGACAGGGCCCTCTGGAAACACCATATATTTT.

This chain connects TRBV27 to TRBJ1-1; 7 bases are shared with TRBD1. CDR3 length: 14 amino acids. J was trimmed by 3 bases and V by 4 bases; bases with no gene match: 5. CDR1 and CDR2 from the germline V gene are MNHEY and SMNVEV (reference sequence). CDR3 in amino acids: CASSSGTAYTEAFF. In nucleotides, the CDR3 is TGTGCCAGCAGTTCAGGGACAGCCTACACTGAAGCTTTCTTT.